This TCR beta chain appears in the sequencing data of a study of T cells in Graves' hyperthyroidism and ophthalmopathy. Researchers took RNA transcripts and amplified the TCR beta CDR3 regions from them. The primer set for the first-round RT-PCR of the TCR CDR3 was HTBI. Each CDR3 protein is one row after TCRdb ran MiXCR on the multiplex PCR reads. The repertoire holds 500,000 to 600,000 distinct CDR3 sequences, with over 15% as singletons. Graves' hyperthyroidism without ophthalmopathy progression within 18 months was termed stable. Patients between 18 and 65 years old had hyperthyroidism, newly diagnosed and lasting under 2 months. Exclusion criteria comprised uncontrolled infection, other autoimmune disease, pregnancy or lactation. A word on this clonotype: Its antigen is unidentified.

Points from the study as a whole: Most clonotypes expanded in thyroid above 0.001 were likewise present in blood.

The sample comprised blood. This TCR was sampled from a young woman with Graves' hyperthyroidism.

The CDR3 region has the DNA TGTGCCACCAGCAGAGGGGCAGGGAGCCGGGCAAATGAAAAACTGTTTTTT. Its protein is CATSRGAGSRANEKLFF. This chain uses TRBV15 with TRBJ1-4; possibly TRBD1 for D (5 bases). V lost 1 base and J lost 5, with 17 bases in between. From germline, CDR1 is LNHNV and CDR2 YYDKDF (reference sequence). The CDR3 loop spans 17 amino acids.